This T cell receptor (beta chain) was retrieved from a study of cytomegalovirus exposure and HLA in healthy donors (dated by TCRdb to the late 2010s). Describing the broader study: An earlier analysis of roughly 610 of the donors reported approximately 260 Gb of sequence data and around 120 million unique TCR beta sequences obtained from some 200 million T cells. About 320 gigabases of sequencing data and 70 million to 85 million unique TCR sequences were included in an early release covering roughly 700 HLA-typed donors. Of the approximately 400 genotyped donors, 65% to 90% were placed in the genetic ancestry cluster associated with self-reported Caucasian donors. The study aimed to test whether signatures of past pathogen exposure could be identified by cataloging public T cell receptors. The study used immunosequencing to profile the T cell repertoires of around 600 subjects and linked those repertoires to cytomegalovirus serostatus. Along with the approximately 650-subject first cohort, a separate validation cohort of over a hundred different subjects was used. To predict cytomegalovirus infection status, the study combined high-throughput TCR immunosequencing, statistical association of individual TCRs with disease status, and machine learning. In a later analysis, previously published TCR beta repertoires from several hundred donors were re-analyzed and high-resolution HLA genotyping was added so that TCR occurrence patterns could be studied. In the later analysis, no new phenotypic data were used to find candidate immune exposures; instead, reliance was placed on TCR beta sequences and their occurrence across donors. An earlier analysis of 450 to 750 of the donors used high-throughput TCR beta sequencing to judge whether each TCR beta V gene segment behaved as functional or pseudogenic. Alongside the repertoire data, information on donor age, sex, ethnicity and CMV serostatus was compiled. Genome-wide SNP genotypes for about three fifths of the roughly 670 donors were used in a later genetic analysis, which treated that subset as a discovery cohort. All discovery cohort repertoires had been generated using a single sequencing platform. Both class I and class II loci were covered by HLA typing, at four-digit resolution. Typing coverage differed by locus: A, B, C, DRB1 and DQB1 were typed in about 620-640 donors, DQA1 in 522, DPA1 in 606, and DPB1 in just under 480. Several DR-DQ haplotypes were handled as single units for association and clustering, since linkage in the cohort was strong. Among approximately 370 genotyped donors of the cohort, an average of roughly 230,000 unique TCR beta nucleotide sequences was sequenced per donor, of which approximately 18% were non-productive.

The cohort was made up of approximately 670 healthy bone marrow donors. Cohort members were all nominally healthy when sampled, although unrecorded immune exposures were likely present. The donor tested CMV seronegative, placing the donor among the 300 to 450 seronegative members of the cohort. A peripheral blood sample was provided by each donor, and peripheral blood mononuclear cells were used for TCR beta sequencing. The Qiagen DNeasy Blood Extraction Kit was used to extract genomic DNA from the blood cell samples. This clone was observed a few times. This clone's antigen is unknown. The sample holds no much larger clone one base away, and base qualities are not on file. Libraries were prepared through the immunoSEQ multiplex PCR assay. For the multiplex PCR, a mixture combining 60 forward primers for TCR Vbeta segments and 13 reverse primers for TCR Jbeta segments was used. A multiplex PCR assay on genomic DNA amplified the CDR3 region of rearranged TCR beta genes. The Illumina HiSeq System was used to sequence the amplified TCR beta libraries as 87-base-pair reads. In the original analysis: A later analysis counted around 72 million unique TCR beta chains across the 666 repertoires, and around 9.9 million of these chains were shared by at least two donors. Raw reads were error-corrected and collapsed into unique sequences with a nearest-neighbor algorithm that merged closely related sequences to remove PCR and sequencing errors. Alignment of CDR3 sequences to IMGT reference sequences was used to assign V, D and J gene segments. For a sequence to be retained, a match of at least six nucleotides was required to both a V gene segment and a J gene segment. A rearrangement counted as productive if the CDR3 had no stop codons and remained in frame with V and J, and every other rearrangement counted as non-productive. Following IMGT convention, CDR3 was defined as the stretch from the second conserved V-encoded cysteine to the conserved J-encoded phenylalanine. The earlier analysis of about 530 of the donors excluded any sequence lacking an unambiguous match to a single V gene segment. In an earlier analysis of a few hundred of the donors, a V segment was called functional when productive rearrangements were above 56.7%, and segregating when the standard deviation between donors exceeded 5%. A statistical classification framework was built to diagnose cytomegalovirus status from the catalog of TCR beta chain sequences. In a later analysis, V and J genes were assigned by comparing TCR nucleotide sequences against IMGT/GENE-DB human TR gene sequences. In a later analysis, CDR3 sequences and most-parsimonious VDJ recombination scenarios were assigned using the TCRdist pipeline. In a later analysis, every TCR beta chain was defined by the combination of its CDR3 amino acid sequence and its V-gene family, and reads without a unique V-gene family were dropped. A later analysis removed roughly 590 highly shared, low-generation-probability nucleotide sequences to deal with suspected cross-contamination and a sequencing artifact. In a later analysis, a clonal expansion index for each public chain was calculated from normalized within-repertoire ranks of inferred template counts. A later analysis computed generation probabilities with a VDJ recombination model fitted to out-of-frame rearrangements, and checked the results against IGoR. In a later analysis, TCR-TCR, TCR-HLA and TCR-CMV co-occurrence was scored with hypergeometric tests, and a repertoire-size bias correction was applied to TCR pairs. False discovery rates were estimated in a later analysis by permuting HLA or CMV assignments 20 times. In a later analysis, co-occurring TCRs were grouped with DBSCAN, and TCRdist sequence similarity was added when clustering was performed within HLA-allele-positive subsets. Co-occurrence clustering excluded repertoires with fewer than 30,000 or more than 120,000 public chains, plus five with anomalous nucleotide sharing. Sourced from immuneACCESS, this table was stored by TCRdb with only in-frame sequences that have V and J called. A share of the clones is absent; for the studies checked, an unresolved V gene accounts for under half, and the remainder has no known explanation. From that table come the V and J calls and clone size; the DNA was used to work out D and trimming. The sample has under 150,000 clones on record, approximately 80% of them singletons. The biggest ten clones account for around 3% of the sample.

Reading the germline V gene gives CDR1 MGHRA and CDR2 YSYEKL. Inclusive of the bounding cysteine and phenylalanine, the CDR3 is 18 residues long. The entry retains the CDR3 DNA only, 54 bases that are in frame from base 1. Trimming takes 0 bases from V and 0 bases from J, and the germline ends sit 17 bases apart. The investigation overall reported the following: According to the authors, the approach could potentially be generalized to other disease states and immunological phenotypes. In the study, 164 TCR beta chains were listed as associated with cytomegalovirus. Correlated functional status among segregating V segments might be attributable to linkage disequilibrium, but an unknown experimental factor could not be ruled out. V-gene and J-gene trimming of TCR beta chains was associated with a missense DCLRE1C variant in a later genetic analysis, and the association was replicated in an independent cohort. Because counts were too low, seventeen rarely observed V segments, including chromosome 9 orphons, were excluded from the earlier analysis of some 540 of the donors. A later analysis found that most CMV-associated TCR beta chains appeared HLA-restricted, with HLA associations seemingly driven largely by CMV exposure. In both the original and validation cohorts, the classifier was reported to diagnose cytomegalovirus status with high specificity and sensitivity. The sequencing pipeline was judged likely to have produced a cluster of highly shared sequence variants as a technical artifact. This cohort had only TCR beta chains sequenced, and the lack of alpha or paired-chain data limited which features could be detected. Roughly uniform sequencing depth across donors was assumed in presence/absence analyses, although this assumption may not hold. When HLA alleles, especially DR and DQ, strongly co-occurred, TCR associations were difficult to assign to individual alleles. Several of the top co-occurrence clusters appeared to be linked to parvovirus B19, influenza, CMV and Epstein-Barr virus, according to a later analysis. Because HLA typing was missing for some donors at each locus, association tests included only the typed subset. The only immune exposure information available for the cohort was CMV serostatus. In a later analysis, HLA-associated TCR beta chains showed more clonal expansion and lower generation probabilities than non-associated chains that were equally common. According to a later genetic analysis, donors in an Asian-associated ancestry cluster had fewer N-insertions in productive TCRs than the roughly 700-donor mean. The 87-base-pair reads could not distinguish some IMGT-functional V segments, including TRBV6-2 and TRBV6-3, so those segments were excluded. A later analysis found that TCR association rates varied across HLA loci, with DRB1 alleles showing the most associated TCRs and HLA-C alleles the fewest. Specific HLA alleles were associated with roughly 16,000 TCR beta sequences at a false discovery rate of 0.05 in a later analysis. A further reported finding was that TCR beta sequences accurately predicted the HLA-A and HLA-B alleles for most subjects in the first cohort. A few of the identified cytomegalovirus-associated TCR beta chains were confirmed in vitro to be specific for cytomegalovirus antigens. Most TCR sequences were seen in very few donors, while some public TCRs were found in many individuals. In an earlier analysis of 587 of the donors, most TCR beta V segments appeared in productive rearrangements about 90% or about 30% of the time, broadly matching IMGT annotations.

This sequence uses TRBV4-1 and TRBJ1-1, with TRBD1 as a weak D call on 6 bases. The origin of this receptor is a boy younger than 10 in good health and CMV-seronegative. The specimen sequenced was PBMCs. The nucleotide sequence reads TGCGCCAGCAGCCAAGATCTGGGGGCAGTATTGATGAACACTGAAGCTTTCTTT. Its translation is CASSQDLGAVLMNTEAFF.